Shown below are 18 T cell receptor beta chains from a single sample sequenced in a study. TCRdb re-called the RT-PCR reads through MiXCR, storing one row per CDR3 protein. The table includes about 680,000 distinct CDR3 sequences, approximately 14% detected once. Sequenced material: memory CD4+ T cells from blood. These receptor sequences come from a female donor in good health, serving as a healthy control.

The J gene is TRBJ2-7, the V gene TRBV20-1, with a possible D match to TRBD2 (5 bases). Trimming shortened V by 3 bases and J by 5 bases, and 17 bases separated the two germline ends. Per the germline V gene, CDR1 is DFQATT and CDR2 is SNEGSKA (reference sequence). The CDR3 covers 14 residues. The DNA for the CDR3 is TGCAGTGCTAGGAGGGCTGGGATTGAGAACGAGCAGTACTTC. This encodes CSARRAGIENEQYF.

This clonotype was counted ten times or more. The V call is TRBV7-2, the J call TRBJ2-5, with 10 bases aligning to TRBD2. Germline-derived CDR1 and CDR2 are SGHTA and FQGNSA. The length of the CDR3 is 16 residues. The trim removed 2 bases at V and 5 bases at J, leaving 8 bases unmatched. CDR3 in amino acids: CASSLLSGRAWETQYF. Written as DNA, the CDR3 is TGTGCCAGCAGCTTACTAAGCGGGAGGGCATGGGAGACCCAGTACTTC.

This clonotype has more than one count but fewer than ten. The J gene is TRBJ2-1, the V gene TRBV7-2, with 11 bases matching TRBD2. V lost 7 bases and J lost 8; bases outside the gene matches: 13. Germline assignment: CDR1 SGHTA and CDR2 FQGNSA. CDR3 length equals 16 residues. The CDR3 DNA is TGTGCCAGCATCCCCAGGGGGACTAGCGGTATCGATGAGCAGTTCTTC. It is translated as CASIPRGTSGIDEQFF.

This clonotype was detected a few times. The chain recombines TRBV12-3 or TRBV12-4 with TRBJ2-7; tentatively, D is TRBD1 or TRBD2 (5 bases each). The CDR3 is 14 amino acids. The V and J ends lost 5 bases and 4 bases respectively, with 15 bases between them. CDR3 region: CASSHEGWGYEQYF. In nucleotides, the CDR3 is TGTGCCAGCAGTCACGAGGGATGGGGGTACGAGCAGTACTTC.

This clonotype occurred many times. The genes are TRBV20-1 and TRBJ1-1, with a weak D call TRBD1 (5 bases). The CDR3 spans 14 residues. Germline V gene sequence: CDR1 DFQATT, CDR2 SNEGSKA (reference sequence). Trimming shortened V by 0 bases and J by 2 bases, and 10 bases separated the two germline ends. CDR3 nucleotides: TGCAGTGCTAGAGATCAAACAGGAAACACTGAAGCTTTCTTT. Protein: CSARDQTGNTEAFF.

The chain has TRBV24-1 and TRBJ2-1; 9 bases agree with TRBD2. The trim removed 4 bases at V and 9 bases at J, leaving 18 bases unmatched. The CDR3 spans 18 residues. Germline CDR1 and CDR2: KGHDR and SFDVKD. CDR3 bases: TGTGCCACCAGTGAGGTTATAGCGGGAGCCTTCCCCGTCGGTGAGCAGTTCTTC. This gives the protein CATSEVIAGAFPVGEQFF.

V is TRBV5-1 and J is TRBJ2-5, with D uncertain. CDR1 is SGHRS and CDR2 is YFSETQ in the germline V gene. This CDR3 spans 15 amino acids. V lost 2 bases and J lost 1, with 12 bases in between. Here the CDR3 reads CASSFGSQFQETQYF. The CDR3 coding sequence is TGCGCCAGCAGCTTTGGATCCCAATTCCAAGAGACCCAGTACTTC.

This clonotype was recorded a few times. The chain links TRBV28 to TRBJ1-5; D gene unclear. Germline V gene sequence: CDR1 MDHEN, CDR2 SYDVKM. V was cut by 6 bases and J by 0 bases, with 12 bases left in between. This CDR3 is built from 15 residues. The DNA of the CDR3 is TGTGCCAGCAGGCAGCCGGGCGATAGCAATCAGCCCCAGCATTTT. It codes for CASRQPGDSNQPQHF.

This clonotype was observed a few times. The chain combines TRBV29-1 with TRBJ2-7; TRBD2 might be the D (5 bases). The V and J ends lost 3 bases and 4 bases respectively, with 7 bases between them. The CDR3 loop spans 11 amino acids. CDR1 is SQVTM and CDR2 is ANQGSEA in the germline V gene. CDR3 in DNA: TGCAGCGTTGAGGGAGATTACGAGCAGTACTTC. Protein product: CSVEGDYEQYF.

This clonotype showed up many times. The V and J genes are TRBV4-2 and TRBJ2-3, with D uncertain. Germline CDR1 reads LGHNA; CDR2 reads YNFKEQ. The V and J ends lost 0 bases and 4 bases respectively, with 2 bases between them. This CDR3 is built from 12 residues. CDR3 amino acids: CASSQESDTQYF. The CDR3 nucleotides read TGTGCCAGCAGCCAAGAATCAGATACGCAGTATTTT.

J is TRBJ1-4 and V is TRBV6-1; D might be TRBD1 (6 bases). V was cut by 5 bases and J by 3 bases, with 13 bases left in between. The germline V gene has CDR1 MNHNS and CDR2 SASEGT. There are 15 residues in the CDR3. This CDR3 is CASSTQGSPNEKLFF. Written as DNA, the CDR3 is TGTGCCAGCAGTACACAGGGTAGCCCTAATGAAAAACTGTTTTTT.

This rearrangement joins TRBV10-3 to TRBJ1-6, with D perhaps matching TRBD1 (5 bases). V was clipped by 7 bases and J by 4 bases, with 11 bases between them. This CDR3 comprises 14 residues. Germline V gene sequence: CDR1 ENHRY, CDR2 SYGVKD. CDR3 bases: TGTGCCATCACGATCGGGGCTTATAATTCACCCCTCCACTTT. Protein: CAITIGAYNSPLHF.

As concerns this clonotype: Given a much more abundant clone one base away, this may be a read error. The chain uses TRBV20-1 and TRBJ2-3; perhaps D is TRBD1 or TRBD2 (5 bases each). The CDR3 totals 13 residues. In germline, CDR1 is DFQATT, CDR2 SNEGSKA (reference sequence). CDR3 coding DNA: TGCAGGGGGAGAGGCAGGGAAGCAGATACGCAGTATTTT. Its protein is CRGRGREADTQYF.

This clonotype was recorded a few times. J is TRBJ1-1 and V is TRBV5-1; D is uncertain. Between the trimmed V and J ends, which lost 4 bases and 6 bases, there was a span of 22 bases. This CDR3 is built from 16 residues. Germline CDR1 is SGHRS and CDR2 is YFSETQ. The CDR3 reads CASSIQPGIPAPEAFF. CDR3 bases: TGCGCCAGCAGCATCCAACCGGGGATCCCTGCCCCTGAAGCTTTCTTT.

This clonotype was observed a handful of times. This chain links TRBV11-2 with TRBJ2-4; D is tentatively TRBD1 or TRBD2 (5 bases each). Trimming took off 0 bases at V and 5 bases at J, with 20 bases between the two ends. Germline V gene sequence: CDR1 SGHAT, CDR2 FQNNGV. The CDR3 is 18 amino acids. The CDR3 DNA reads TGTGCCAGCAGCTTAGATTCCGGGACCCCCCGGCTGGAAAACATTCAGTACTTC. Translated: CASSLDSGTPRLENIQYF.

The chain employs TRBV20-1 and TRBJ2-5; a possible D gene is TRBD1 (5 bases). Germline-derived CDR1 and CDR2 are DFQATT and SNEGSKA (reference sequence). V lost 2 bases to trimming and J lost 2 bases, with 6 bases between them. There are 12 residues in the CDR3. For the CDR3, the DNA is TGCAGTGCTAGACAGGGACAAGAGACCCAGTACTTC. Amino acids: CSARQGQETQYF.

This clonotype showed up just a few times. V usage is TRBV4-3 and J usage is TRBJ2-7; the match to TRBD1 covers 7 bases. V trimming: 4 bases; J trimming: 2 bases; junction bases outside the gene matches: 5. CDR1 is LGHNA, CDR2 YSLEER, per germline. This CDR3 has 14 residues. The CDR3 reads CASSPGTEPYEQYF. CDR3 in DNA: TGCGCCAGCAGCCCCGGGACAGAACCCTACGAGCAGTACTTC.

This clonotype came up a few times. The chain joins TRBV7-9 to TRBJ2-5; tentatively, D is TRBD1 (6 bases). Looked up from germline, CDR1 is SEHNR and CDR2 is FQNEAQ (reference sequence). The CDR3 is made up of 15 amino acids. V lost 2 bases, J lost 1 base, and 11 bases lay in between. The CDR3 sequence is CASSLRGSSQETQYF. CDR3 DNA: TGTGCCAGCAGCTTAAGGGGGTCATCCCAAGAGACCCAGTACTTC.